Following are 6 T cell receptor beta chains from one sample sequenced in a study of beta chain features in type 1 diabetes. Sequenced material consisted of expressed TCRB transcripts (all of the isolated RNA was reverse transcribed). Profiling relied on immunoSEQ multiplex PCR, and the TCRdb table lists in-frame clones only, not all of them. The repertoire holds approximately 380,000 clones, with about 15% as singletons. Sequenced: naive CD4+ T cells from blood. These TCRs come from a woman in her late teens or twenties in good health.

This clone was seen once. The gene calls are TRBV15 and TRBJ2-7; D not resolved. Between the trimmed V and J ends, which lost 0 bases and 0 bases, there was a span of 12 bases. The germline V gene encodes CDR1 LNHNV and CDR2 YYDKDF (reference sequence). The CDR3 is 16 amino acids. For the CDR3, the DNA is TGTGCCACCAGCAGAGAGGGCAGTAGTAGCTCCTACGAGCAGTACTTC. As protein: CATSREGSSSSYEQYF. The full variable domain, completed using reference TRBV15 and TRBJ2-7, is DAMVIQNPRYQVTQFGKPVTLSCSQTLNHNVMYWYQQKSSQAPKLLFHYYDKDFNNEADTPDNFQSRRPNTSFCFLDIRSPGLGDTAMYLCATSREGSSSSYEQYFGPGTRLTVT.

The CDR3 coding sequence is TGTGCCAGCAGCCGTACCGGGACAGGGGCTGAAGCTTTCTTT. It yields the protein CASSRTGTGAEAFF. The chain recombines TRBV7-8 with TRBJ1-1, with 10 bases that match TRBD1. Germline CDR1 SGHVS, CDR2 FQNEAQ. The CDR3 totals 14 residues. The V and J ends lost 5 bases and 6 bases, in that order; junction bases with no gene match: 6.

This clone was detected a few times. The J gene is TRBJ1-1, the V gene TRBV7-9; D call uncertain. Trimming left V 5 bases short and J 3 bases short, with 7 bases between. The CDR3 is 12 amino acids. Germline lookup yields CDR1 SEHNR and CDR2 FQNEAQ (reference sequence). The CDR3 here is CASSRSDTEAFF. For the CDR3, the DNA is TGTGCCAGCAGCAGATCGGACACTGAAGCTTTCTTT.

This chain joins TRBV28 and TRBJ2-1; a possible D gene is TRBD2 (5 bases). CDR1 is MDHEN and CDR2 is SYDVKM in the germline V gene. V lost 6 bases and J lost 0, with 12 bases in between. This CDR3 has 15 amino acids. CDR3 DNA sequence: TGTGCCAGCAGGCTAGCTGATAGCTCCTACAATGAGCAGTTCTTC. Protein: CASRLADSSYNEQFF.

This clone was detected only a few times. The chain employs TRBV27 and TRBJ2-3, with 14 bases aligning to TRBD2. The CDR3 runs 17 residues. The germline gives CDR1 MNHEY, CDR2 SMNVEV (reference sequence). With 6 bases clipped from V and 5 bases from J, the junction kept 10 bases outside the gene matches. In DNA form, the CDR3 reads TGTGCCAGCAGATCTCCCGGGACTAGCGGGAGAGGAGATACGCAGTATTTT. This sequence encodes CASRSPGTSGRGDTQYF.

The chain employs TRBV5-1 and TRBJ2-7, with 7 bases lining up with TRBD1. Germline V gene lookup returns CDR1 SGHRS and CDR2 YFSETQ. V trimming: 3 bases; J trimming: 1 base; junction bases outside the gene matches: 4. This CDR3 comprises 14 residues. This chain's CDR3 is CASSSRDRSYEQYF. DNA of the CDR3: TGCGCCAGCAGCTCCCGGGACAGATCCTACGAGCAGTACTTC.